The rows below give T cell receptor beta chains drawn from one sample of a study of neurological immune-mediated disorders. In TCRdb, the 5' RACE reads were re-called with MiXCR into one record per CDR3 protein. The profile shows under 85,000 distinct CDR3 sequences, around 5.1% of them singletons. Sequencing was carried out using PBMCs. The receptors shown here come from a human donor with multiple sclerosis. The donor label of this sample is uncertain. The CDR3 runs from the conserved cysteine through the conserved F or W. D genes are given only for firm matches. A row's size may be missing; if present it is once, few, many or a size class.

clone_size: many
v_call: TRBV20-1
d_call: TRBD1
j_call: TRBJ1-6
cdr3_nt: TGCAGTGCTCGCCGTACTACAGGGGAAAGCTCCTATAATTCACCCCTCCACTTT
cdr3_aa: CSARRTTGESSYNSPLHF

clone_size: many
v_call: TRBV11-2
d_call: .
j_call: TRBJ1-1
cdr3_nt: TGTGCCAGCAGCGGGGGACTTAGCACTGAAGCTTTCTTT
cdr3_aa: CASSGGLSTEAFF

clone_size: many
v_call: TRBV10-3
d_call: .
j_call: TRBJ1-1
cdr3_nt: TGTGCCATCAGTGAGTCCGGATGGGGGAAGAACACTGAAGCTTTCTTT
cdr3_aa: CAISESGWGKNTEAFF

clone_size: many
v_call: TRBV28
d_call: .
j_call: TRBJ1-2
cdr3_nt: TGTGCCAGCAGTTACGGGACGAGCCCCTCCACCTTC
cdr3_aa: CASSYGTSPSTF

clone_size: few
v_call: TRBV9
d_call: .
j_call: TRBJ2-7
cdr3_nt: TGTGCCAGCAGCGTCGGGGTGGGCTACGAGCAGTACTTC
cdr3_aa: CASSVGVGYEQYF

clone_size: many
v_call: TRBV20-1
d_call: TRBD2
j_call: TRBJ2-5
cdr3_nt: TGCAGTGCTACTATAGCGGGGGCAGGAGAGACCCAGTACTTC
cdr3_aa: CSATIAGAGETQYF

clone_size: many
v_call: TRBV20-1
d_call: .
j_call: TRBJ1-6
cdr3_nt: TGCAGTGCTAGAATGGCAGGGCCTAATAATTCACCCCTCCACTTT
cdr3_aa: CSARMAGPNNSPLHF

clone_size: many
v_call: TRBV20-1
d_call: .
j_call: TRBJ1-1
cdr3_nt: TGCAGTGCTAGCGGTGGAGGGAAAAAAGCTGAAGCTTTCTTT
cdr3_aa: CSASGGGKKAEAFF

clone_size: .
v_call: TRBV14
d_call: TRBD2
j_call: TRBJ2-3
cdr3_nt: TGTGCCAGCAGCCCGACTAGCGACCGCACAGATACGCAGTATTTT
cdr3_aa: CASSPTSDRTDTQYF

clone_size: many
v_call: TRBV11-1
d_call: TRBD1
j_call: TRBJ2-7
cdr3_nt: TGTGCCAGCAGCTTAGCCTGGACAGGGATGACCTACGAGCAGTACTTC
cdr3_aa: CASSLAWTGMTYEQYF

clone_size: many
v_call: TRBV20-1
d_call: TRBD2
j_call: TRBJ2-3
cdr3_nt: TGCAGTGCTACGACGGGACTAGCGGGATCCCCAGATACGCAGTATTTT
cdr3_aa: CSATTGLAGSPDTQYF

clone_size: many
v_call: TRBV29-1
d_call: .
j_call: TRBJ2-1
cdr3_nt: TGCAGCGTCGTTCCGAGGGGTGAGCAGTTCTTC
cdr3_aa: CSVVPRGEQFF

clone_size: many
v_call: TRBV29-1
d_call: TRBD1
j_call: TRBJ2-1
cdr3_nt: TGCAGCGTTTTGAAGGACAGGGGAGGTGAGCAGTTCTTC
cdr3_aa: CSVLKDRGGEQFF

clone_size: many
v_call: TRBV9
d_call: .
j_call: TRBJ2-6
cdr3_nt: TGTGCCAGCAGCGTCCAGGGCTCTGGGGCCAACGTCCTGACTTTC
cdr3_aa: CASSVQGSGANVLTF